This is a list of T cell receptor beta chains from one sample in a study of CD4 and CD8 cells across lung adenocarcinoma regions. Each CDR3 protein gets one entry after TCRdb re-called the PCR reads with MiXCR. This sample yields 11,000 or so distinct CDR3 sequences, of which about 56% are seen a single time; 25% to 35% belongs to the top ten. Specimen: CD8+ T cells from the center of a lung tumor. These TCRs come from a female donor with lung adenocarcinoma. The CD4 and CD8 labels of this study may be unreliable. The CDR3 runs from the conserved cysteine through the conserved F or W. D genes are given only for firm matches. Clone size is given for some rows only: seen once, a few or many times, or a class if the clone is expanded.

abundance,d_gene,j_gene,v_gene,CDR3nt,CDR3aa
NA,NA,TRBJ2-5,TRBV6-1,TGTGCCAGCAGTGAGATGGGAGAGCAGTACTTC,CASSEMGEQYF
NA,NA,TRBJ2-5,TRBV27,TGTGCCAGCAGTTGGGTTTCGGGAGAGACCCAGTACTTC,CASSWVSGETQYF
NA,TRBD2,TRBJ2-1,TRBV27,TGTGCCAGCAGATATAGCGGGAGGGCCTACAATGAGCAGTTCTTC,CASRYSGRAYNEQFF
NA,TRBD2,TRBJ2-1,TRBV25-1,TGTGCCAGCAGTGAACCGGGAGGGGATGAGCAGTTCTTC,CASSEPGGDEQFF
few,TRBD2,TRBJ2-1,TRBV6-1,TGTGCCAGCTCTTTTAGCGGGAGGGGCAATGAGCAGTTCTTC,CASSFSGRGNEQFF
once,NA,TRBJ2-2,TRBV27,TGTGCCAGCAGCCCCAATAGCGAACTCTACACTGGCGGGGAGCTGTTTTTT,CASSPNSELYTGGELFF
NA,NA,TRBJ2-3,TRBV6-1,TGTGCCAGCAGTGAAGCCCGAGGACACCTCACAGATACGCAGTATTTT,CASSEARGHLTDTQYF
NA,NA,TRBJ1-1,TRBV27,TGTGCCAGCAGTTACTCTATGAACACTGAAGCTATCTTC,CASSYSMNTEAIF
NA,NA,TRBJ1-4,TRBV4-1,TGCGCCAGCAGCCAGGGGTTGGGGAATGAAAAACTGTTTTTT,CASSQGLGNEKLFF
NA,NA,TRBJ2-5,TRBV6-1,TGTGCCAGCAGTGATTGGCGGATCCAAGAGACCCAGTACTTC,CASSDWRIQETQYF
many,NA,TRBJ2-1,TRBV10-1,TGCGCCAGCAGTACTGGGACCACTACCCCGTTCTTC,CASSTGTTTPFF
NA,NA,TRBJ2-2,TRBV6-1,TGTGCCAGCGGGTATATCAGGGAGCTGTTTTTT,CASGYIRELFF
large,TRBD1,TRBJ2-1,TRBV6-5,TGTGCCAGCAGTTACTGGCCCGGGACAGGGGGCTACAATGAGCAGTTCTTC,CASSYWPGTGGYNEQFF
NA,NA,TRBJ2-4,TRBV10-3,TGTGCGGGGAGGCAAGGCAAAAACATGCAGTACTTC,CAGRQGKNMQYF
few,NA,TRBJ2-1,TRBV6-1,TGTGCCAGCAGGACTGACAGGACCTACAATGAGCAGTTCTTC,CASRTDRTYNEQFF
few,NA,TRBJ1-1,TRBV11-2,TGTGCCAGCAGCTTAGACAGGAACACTGAAGCTTTCTTT,CASSLDRNTEAFF
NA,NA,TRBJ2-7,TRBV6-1,TGTTGCAGCAGTGTGGGACTGTGGAGCACAAACACGCAGTACTTC,CCSSVGLWSTNTQYF
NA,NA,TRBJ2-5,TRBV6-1,TGTGCCAGCCGGGGGTACCAAGAGACCCAGTACTTC,CASRGYQETQYF
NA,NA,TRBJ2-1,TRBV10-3,TGTGCCCGGAGATTCTCCGGGGTGAGCGCAAATGAGCAGTTCTTC,CARRFSGVSANEQFF